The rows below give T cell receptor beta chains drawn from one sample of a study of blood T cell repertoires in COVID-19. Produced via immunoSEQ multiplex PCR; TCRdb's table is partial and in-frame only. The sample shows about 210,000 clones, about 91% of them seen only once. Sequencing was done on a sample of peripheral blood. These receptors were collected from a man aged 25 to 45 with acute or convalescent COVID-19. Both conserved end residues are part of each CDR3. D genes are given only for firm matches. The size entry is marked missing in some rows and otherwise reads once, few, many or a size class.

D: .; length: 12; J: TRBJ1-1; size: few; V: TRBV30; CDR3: CAWMYTYTEAFF; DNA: TGTGCCTGGATGTACACGTACACTGAAGCTTTCTTT
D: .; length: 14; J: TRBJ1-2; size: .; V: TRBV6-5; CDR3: CASSYGGADYGYTF; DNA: TGTGCCAGCAGTTACGGTGGGGCAGACTATGGCTACACCTTC
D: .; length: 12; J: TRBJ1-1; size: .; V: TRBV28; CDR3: CASSLVVTEAFF; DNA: TGTGCCAGCAGTTTAGTCGTCACTGAAGCTTTCTTT
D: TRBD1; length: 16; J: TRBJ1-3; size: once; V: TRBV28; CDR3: CASSPPSGTAGNTIYF; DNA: TGTGCCAGCAGTCCCCCCTCCGGGACAGCGGGAAACACCATATATTTT
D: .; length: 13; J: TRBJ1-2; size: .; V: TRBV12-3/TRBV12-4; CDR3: CASSFNGGYGYTF; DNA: TGTGCCAGCAGTTTCAACGGAGGCTATGGCTACACCTTC
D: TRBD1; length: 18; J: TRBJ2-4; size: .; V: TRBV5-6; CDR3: CASSRRQGRTVGKNIQYF; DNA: TGTGCCAGCAGCCGGAGACAGGGGCGGACTGTTGGCAAAAACATTCAGTACTTC
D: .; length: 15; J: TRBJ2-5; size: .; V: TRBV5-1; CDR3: CASSFSGTSQETQYF; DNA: TGCGCCAGCAGCTTTTCCGGGACTTCCCAAGAGACCCAGTACTTC
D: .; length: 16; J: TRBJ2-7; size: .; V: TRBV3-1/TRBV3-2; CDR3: CASSQQGGGRRYEQYF; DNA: TGTGCCAGCAGCCAACAGGGAGGTGGGCGTAGATACGAGCAGTACTTC
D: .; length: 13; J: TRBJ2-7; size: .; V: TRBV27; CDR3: CASSVGFSYEQYF; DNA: TGTGCCAGCAGTGTCGGGTTCTCCTACGAGCAGTACTTC
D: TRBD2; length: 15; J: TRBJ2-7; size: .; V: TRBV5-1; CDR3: CASSLVSSAGGEQYF; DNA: TGCGCCAGCAGCTTGGTGAGTTCGGCGGGAGGCGAGCAGTACTTC
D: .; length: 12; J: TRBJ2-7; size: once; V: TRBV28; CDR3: CATREDAYEQYF; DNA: TGTGCCACTAGGGAGGATGCCTACGAGCAGTACTTC
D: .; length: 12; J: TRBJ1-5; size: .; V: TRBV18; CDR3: CASSPGRKPQHF; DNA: TGTGCCAGCTCACCAGGCCGTAAGCCCCAGCATTTT
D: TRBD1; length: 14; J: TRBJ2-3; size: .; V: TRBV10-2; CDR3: CASRRTGDKDTQYF; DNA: TGCGCCAGCAGGCGGACAGGGGATAAGGATACGCAGTATTTT
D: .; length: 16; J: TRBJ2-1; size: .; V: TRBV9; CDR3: CASSIYQSQGHNEQFF; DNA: TGTGCCAGCAGCATTTATCAAAGCCAGGGCCACAATGAGCAGTTCTTC
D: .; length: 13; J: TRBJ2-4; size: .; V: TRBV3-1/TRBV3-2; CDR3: CASSQTGKNIQYF; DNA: TGTGCCAGCAGCCAGACAGGCAAAAACATTCAGTACTTC
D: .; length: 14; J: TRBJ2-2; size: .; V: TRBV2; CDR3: CASCLGQNTGELFF; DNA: TGTGCCAGCTGTCTGGGACAGAACACCGGGGAGCTGTTTTTT
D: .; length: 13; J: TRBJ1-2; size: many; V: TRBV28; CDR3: CASSTQAHYGYTF; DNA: TGTGCCAGCAGTACCCAGGCCCACTATGGCTACACCTTC
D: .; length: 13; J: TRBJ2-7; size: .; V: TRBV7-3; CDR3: CASSLTRFDEQYF; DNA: TGTGCCAGCAGCTTAACGAGGTTTGACGAGCAGTACTTC
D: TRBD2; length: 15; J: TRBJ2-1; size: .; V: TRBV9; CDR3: CASSPRSGRLHEQFF; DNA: TGTGCCAGCAGCCCCCGTAGCGGGAGGCTCCATGAGCAGTTCTTC
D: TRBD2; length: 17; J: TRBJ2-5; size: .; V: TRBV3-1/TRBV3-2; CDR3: CASSLAGGRQYQETQYF; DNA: TGTGCCAGCAGCCTAGCGGGGGGCAGACAGTACCAAGAGACCCAGTACTTC
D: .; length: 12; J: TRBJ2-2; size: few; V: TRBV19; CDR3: CASSIRTGELFF; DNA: TGTGCCAGTAGTATACGGACCGGGGAGCTGTTTTTT
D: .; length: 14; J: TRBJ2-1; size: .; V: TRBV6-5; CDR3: CASSAGGSYNEQFF; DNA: TGTGCCAGCAGCGCTGGGGGGTCCTACAATGAGCAGTTCTTC
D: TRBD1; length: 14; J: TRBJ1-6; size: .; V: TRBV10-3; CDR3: CATSRGQANSPLHF; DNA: TGTGCCACCTCCCGAGGACAGGCGAATTCACCCCTCCACTTT
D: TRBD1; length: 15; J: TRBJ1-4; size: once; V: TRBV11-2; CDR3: CASSQPGTANEKLFF; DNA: TGTGCCAGCAGTCAACCCGGGACAGCGAACGAAAAACTGTTTTTT
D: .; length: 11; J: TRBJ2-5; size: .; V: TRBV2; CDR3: CASTLQETQYF; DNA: TGTGCCAGCACTCTGCAAGAGACCCAGTACTTC
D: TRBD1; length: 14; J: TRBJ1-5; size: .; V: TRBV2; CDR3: CASQGQVLTQPQHF; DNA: TGTGCCAGCCAGGGACAGGTGTTGACCCAGCCCCAGCATTTT
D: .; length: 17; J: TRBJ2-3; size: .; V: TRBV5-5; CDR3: CASSLRRQDLYTDTQYF; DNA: TGTGCCAGCAGCTTGAGAAGACAGGATCTTTACACAGATACGCAGTATTTT
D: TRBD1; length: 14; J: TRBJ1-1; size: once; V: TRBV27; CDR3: CASSLTGQPTEAFF; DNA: TGTGCCAGCAGTTTAACGGGACAGCCCACTGAAGCTTTCTTT
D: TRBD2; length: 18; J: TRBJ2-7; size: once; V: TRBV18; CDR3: CASSSGLAGGSSSYEQYF; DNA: TGTGCCAGCTCATCGGGACTAGCGGGAGGGTCTAGCTCCTACGAGCAGTACTTC
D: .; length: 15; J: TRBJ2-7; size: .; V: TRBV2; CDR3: CASSEYPWGPYEQYF; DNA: TGTGCCAGCAGTGAATACCCGTGGGGGCCCTACGAGCAGTACTTC
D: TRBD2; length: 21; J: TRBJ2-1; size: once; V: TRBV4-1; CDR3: CASTSIVGLARRKVSNNEQFF; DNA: TGCGCCAGCACCTCAATAGTGGGACTAGCGCGACGTAAAGTTTCTAACAATGAGCAGTTCTTC
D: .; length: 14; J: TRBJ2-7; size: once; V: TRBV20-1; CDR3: CSASRAEISYEQYF; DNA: TGCAGTGCTAGTCGAGCGGAAATCTCCTACGAGCAGTACTTC
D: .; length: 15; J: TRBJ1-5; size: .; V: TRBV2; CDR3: CASSDRGLSNQPQHF; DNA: TGTGCCAGCAGTGACAGGGGCCTTAGCAATCAGCCCCAGCATTTT
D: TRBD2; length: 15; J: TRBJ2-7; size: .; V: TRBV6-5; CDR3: CASIGLVRDSYEQYF; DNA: TGTGCCAGCATCGGACTAGTCAGAGACTCCTACGAGCAGTACTTC
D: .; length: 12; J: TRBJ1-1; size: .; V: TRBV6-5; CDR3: CASHRLNTEAFF; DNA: TGTGCCAGCCACAGGCTGAACACTGAAGCTTTCTTT
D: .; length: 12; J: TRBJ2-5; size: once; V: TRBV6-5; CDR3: CASTGSRETQYF; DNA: TGTGCCAGCACAGGGTCACGGGAGACCCAGTACTTC
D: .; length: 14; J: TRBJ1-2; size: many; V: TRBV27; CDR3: CASSFYAMNYGYTF; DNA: TGTGCCAGCAGTTTTTACGCTATGAACTATGGCTACACCTTC
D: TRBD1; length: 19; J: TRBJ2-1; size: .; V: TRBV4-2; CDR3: CASSQGGGQGALAYNEQFF; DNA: TGTGCCAGCAGCCAAGGGGGGGGACAGGGCGCACTAGCGTACAATGAGCAGTTCTTC
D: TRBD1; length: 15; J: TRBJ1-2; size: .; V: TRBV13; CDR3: CASSLGGRGNYGYTF; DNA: TGTGCCAGCAGCTTAGGTGGCAGGGGGAACTATGGCTACACCTTC
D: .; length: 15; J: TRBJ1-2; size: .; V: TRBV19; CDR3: CASSIQGGARYGYTF; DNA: TGTGCCAGTAGTATACAAGGGGGTGCTCGCTATGGCTACACCTTC
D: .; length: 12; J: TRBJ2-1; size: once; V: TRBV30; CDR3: CAWTHGVYEQFF; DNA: TGTGCCTGGACCCACGGGGTGTATGAGCAGTTCTTC
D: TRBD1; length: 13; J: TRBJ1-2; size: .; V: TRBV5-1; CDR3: CASSSGQVSGYTF; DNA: TGCGCCAGCAGTTCCGGACAGGTTTCTGGCTACACCTTC
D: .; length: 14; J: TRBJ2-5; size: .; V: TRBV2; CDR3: CASSEAMGPETQYF; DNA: TGTGCCAGCAGTGAAGCGATGGGCCCGGAGACCCAGTACTTC
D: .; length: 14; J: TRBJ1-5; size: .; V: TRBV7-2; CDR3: CASSLVGGNQPQHF; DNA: TGTGCCAGCAGCTTAGTGGGGGGAAATCAGCCCCAGCATTTT
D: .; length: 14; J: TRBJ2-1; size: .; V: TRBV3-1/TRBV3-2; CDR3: CASSPNRVGDEQFF; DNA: TGTGCCAGCAGCCCGAACAGGGTAGGCGATGAGCAGTTCTTC
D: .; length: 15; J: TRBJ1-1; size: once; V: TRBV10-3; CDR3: CAISADSPFGTEAFF; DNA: TGTGCCATCAGTGCCGACAGCCCCTTCGGCACTGAAGCTTTCTTT
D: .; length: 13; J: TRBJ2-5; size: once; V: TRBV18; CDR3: CASSPAVRETQYF; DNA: TGTGCCAGCTCACCAGCCGTCCGGGAGACCCAGTACTTC
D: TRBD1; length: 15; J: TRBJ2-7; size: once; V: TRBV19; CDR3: CASRPTGTGGYEQYF; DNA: TGTGCCAGTAGGCCAACCGGGACAGGGGGCTACGAGCAGTACTTC